This T cell receptor (beta chain) was retrieved from a study of monozygotic twins with inflammatory bowel disease. Total RNA isolation used whole blood (no T cell sorting was performed). Study-wide results and limits: Variability in patient repertoires may have come partly from differing immunosuppressive treatments.

Looked up from germline, CDR1 is SGHRS and CDR2 is YFSETQ. The CDR3 consists of 18 residues. Points on this clonotype: Its specificity is unknown.

Researchers used roughly 3.5 ug of total RNA for each TCR library. Each UMI harboured a 6-nucleotide sample barcode and was appended via template switching. No DNA is given; TCRdb re-called the 5' RACE reads and lists each CDR3 protein once. This sample contains more than 300,000 distinct CDR3 sequences. V usage is TRBV5-1 and J usage is TRBJ1-6; TCRdb's D call, TRBD1, is unchecked because there is no DNA. Sequencing input: blood. The origin of this receptor is a human donor with ulcerative colitis or Crohn's disease, or a healthy co-twin of an affected twin (not recorded which). CDR3 sequence: CASSLLEGRGSFNSPLHF.